The T cell receptor beta chain under discussion was sequenced for a study of spatial heterogeneity in lung cancer. Study at large: When follow-up PBMC samples existed, they were sequenced (at a median of approximately two years after resection).

Time point described: blood at routine non-recurrence follow-up after resection. The authors sequenced whole RNA from tumor, nontumor lung or frozen PBMC without sorting. A unique molecular identifier was attached to every TCR cDNA molecule. TCRdb independently ran MiXCR on the 5' RACE reads; one entry per CDR3 protein. The repertoire holds about 120,000 distinct CDR3 sequences, with 12% as singletons. About this clonotype: What it binds is unknown.

Regarding the study as a whole: Compared with follow-up, resection was when ubiquitous expanded tumor TCRs appeared in blood more.

The CDR3 extends over 16 amino acids. Trimming took 1 base from V and 5 from J; bases not matched to a gene: 8. The source is a male donor with early-stage non-small cell lung cancer. The chain recombines TRBV12-3 or TRBV12-4 with TRBJ2-1, with 7 nucleotides matching TRBD1. Sequencing was performed on PBMCs, taken at follow-up. The CDR3 coding sequence is TGTGCCAGCAGTTTAGAGCTCCGGACAGGCAACAATGAGCAGTTCTTC. Protein: CASSLELRTGNNEQFF.